Listed here are 21 T cell receptor beta chains from one sample, sequenced in a study of cytomegalovirus exposure and HLA in healthy donors. The data were produced by immunoSEQ multiplex PCR, yet TCRdb's version contains in-frame clones alone and is incomplete. The sample includes about 130,000 clones, 94% seen only once; the top ten take 1.8%. Sample: PBMCs. The source is a man between 18 and 29 years old in good health and CMV-seropositive.

The rearrangement uses TRBV7-9 and TRBJ2-7; the D gene is possibly TRBD1 (5 bases). CDR1 is SEHNR, CDR2 FQNEAQ, per germline (reference sequence). V was cut by 4 bases and J by 2 bases, with 15 bases left in between. The length of the CDR3 is 15 residues. CDR3 nucleotides: TGTGCCAGCAGCTCTCCGCGGACATTAACCTACGAGCAGTACTTC. Translated: CASSSPRTLTYEQYF.

This chain uses TRBV28 with TRBJ1-1; the match to TRBD1 covers 8 bases. After removal of 11 bases from V and 5 bases from J, the junction contained 7 bases not matched to a gene. The CDR3 has 12 residues. Germline V CDR1 and CDR2: MDHEN, SYDVKM. This CDR3 is CASRDRRTEAFF. CDR3 nucleotide sequence: TGTGCCTCCCGGGACAGGCGGACTGAAGCTTTCTTT.

The chain carries TRBV6-6 and TRBJ2-5; 7 nucleotides match TRBD1. Looked up from germline, CDR1 is MNHNY and CDR2 is SVGAGI (reference sequence). This CDR3 has 14 residues. The V and J ends lost 11 bases and 2 bases, in that order; junction bases with no gene match: 11. The CDR3 region is CAAHRGPQQETQYF. The CDR3, as DNA: TGTGCCGCTCATAGGGGGCCCCAACAAGAGACCCAGTACTTC.

V is TRBV5-8 and J is TRBJ2-1; 9 bases fit TRBD1. The V and J ends lost 2 bases and 8 bases, in that order; junction bases with no gene match: 5. Looked up from germline, CDR1 is SGHTS and CDR2 is YDEGEE. The CDR3 runs 14 residues. In DNA, the CDR3 is TGTGCCAGCAGCTTAGGGACAGGGTCCCATGAGCAGTTCTTC. As protein: CASSLGTGSHEQFF.

The V and J genes are TRBV7-2 and TRBJ2-7, with 7 nucleotides matching TRBD2. CDR3 length equals 16 residues. Trimming at V came to 0 bases and at J to 0 bases, leaving 5 bases not matched to a gene. Looked up from germline, CDR1 is SGHTA and CDR2 is FQGNSA. CDR3 coding DNA: TGTGCCAGCAGCTTAGCGGGAGGGCCCGTCTCCTACGAGCAGTACTTC. Amino acids: CASSLAGGPVSYEQYF.

As to this clone: The junction departs from the called germline gene at one end, perhaps through a read error. CDR3 bases: TGTGCCAGCGGCCCTTCTGAGGCCAACGTCCTGACTTTC. Translated: CASGPSEANVLTF. The chain couples TRBV27 to TRBJ2-6; D is unclear. The CDR3 is 13 amino acids. Looked up from germline, CDR1 is MNHEY and CDR2 is SMNVEV (reference sequence).

J is TRBJ1-3 and V is TRBV16, with D perhaps TRBD1 (5 bases). This CDR3 contains 14 residues. From germline, CDR1 is KGHSY and CDR2 FQNENV. V was pared by 5 bases and J by 2 bases, with 10 bases between. The CDR3 protein is CASSFQGTGNTIYF. The CDR3, as DNA: TGTGCCAGCAGCTTCCAGGGAACTGGAAACACCATATATTTT. Looking up the rest from reference TRBV16 and TRBJ1-3 gives the full variable domain: GEEVAQTPKHLVRGEGQKAKLYCAPIKGHSYVFWYQQVLKNEFKFLISFQNENVFDETGMPKERFSAKCLPNSPCSLEIQATKLEDSAVYFCASSFQGTGNTIYFGEGSWLTVV.

The chain recombines TRBV6-1 with TRBJ2-3; D might be TRBD2 (5 bases). The CDR3 length is 13 residues. Trimming cost V 6 bases and J 6 bases, with 13 bases left between them. The germline V gene encodes CDR1 MNHNS and CDR2 SASEGT. The CDR3, as DNA: TGTGCCAGCAGCGTTGGCGAGCGGGATACGCAGTATTTT. Amino acids: CASSVGERDTQYF.

The rearrangement links TRBV5-1 to TRBJ1-2; perhaps TRBD1 as D (6 bases). CDR1 and CDR2 from the germline V gene are SGHRS and YFSETQ. CDR3 length: 15 amino acids. Trimming shortened V by 3 bases and J by 5 bases, and 17 bases separated the two germline ends. The CDR3 DNA reads TGCGCCAGCAGCTCCCCTGGGGGCTTAGGGTATGGCTACACCTTC. Its protein is CASSSPGGLGYGYTF.

The chain recombines TRBV5-6 with TRBJ1-2; 8 bases are a match to TRBD1. Germline V gene lookup returns CDR1 SGHDT and CDR2 YYEEEE. CDR3 size: 15 residues. The V and J ends lost 3 bases and 3 bases, in that order; junction bases with no gene match: 7. The CDR3 here is CASSSIMDRDYGYTF. The CDR3 nucleotides are TGTGCCAGCAGCTCGATTATGGACAGGGACTATGGCTACACCTTC.

V and J are TRBV15 and TRBJ1-2; 9 bases fit TRBD1. Germline CDR1 and CDR2: LNHNV and YYDKDF (reference sequence). The V gene end was trimmed by 1 base and the J gene end by 2 bases; junction bases not matched to a gene: 2. The CDR3 sequence is 15 residues long. Written as DNA, the CDR3 is TGTGCCACCAGCAGAGGGACAGGGGCGAACTATGGCTACACCTTC. Translation gives CATSRGTGANYGYTF.

The chain links TRBV7-9 to TRBJ2-3; TRBD2 agrees at 10 bases. J lost 3 bases, V lost 3 bases, and 9 bases had no gene match. Germline V gene lookup returns CDR1 SEHNR and CDR2 FQNEAQ (reference sequence). The CDR3 sequence is 17 residues long. In DNA form, the CDR3 reads TGTGCCAGCAGCTTTATGGCTAGCGGGAGTACTACAGATACGCAGTATTTT. Translation: CASSFMASGSTTDTQYF.

The chain has TRBV30 and TRBJ2-3; maybe TRBD1 (5 bases). The CDR3 contains 13 residues. V was trimmed by 4 bases and J by 0 bases, leaving 8 bases between them. Germline-derived CDR1 and CDR2 are GTSNPN and SVGIG (reference sequence). The CDR3 nucleotides read TGTGCCTGGACAGGGTACAGCACAGATACGCAGTATTTT. Translated: CAWTGYSTDTQYF.

V gene TRBV29-1 combines with J gene TRBJ1-4, with 8 bases lining up with TRBD1. Trimming at V came to 6 bases and at J to 12 bases, leaving 9 bases not matched to a gene. CDR3 length: 12 amino acids. The germline CDR1 and CDR2 sequences are SQVTM and ANQGSEA. The CDR3 sequence is CSVALDRAELFF. The CDR3, as DNA: TGCAGCGTCGCCCTGGACAGGGCGGAACTGTTTTTT. Looking up the rest from reference TRBV29-1 and TRBJ1-4 gives the full variable domain: SAVISQKPSRDICQRGTSLTIQCQVDSQVTMMFWYRQQPGQSLTLIATANQGSEATYESGFVIDKFPISRPNLTFSTLTVSNMSPEDSSIYLCSVALDRAELFFGSGTQLSVL.

A remark on this clone: The same CDR3 also results from other DNA sequences found in this sample. This chain links TRBV7-9 with TRBJ2-1, with D uncertain. CDR3 length: 14 residues. Germline V gene data show CDR1 as SEHNR and CDR2 as FQNEAQ (reference sequence). With 1 base removed from V and 0 bases from J, the gap between germline ends came to 4 bases. The CDR3 DNA follows: TGTGCCAGCAGCTTAGGGAGCTCCTACAATGAGCAGTTCTTC. It yields the protein CASSLGSSYNEQFF.

The chain carries TRBV9 and TRBJ2-1, with 8 bases that match TRBD1. Germline V lookup: CDR1 SGDLS, CDR2 YYNGEE. The length of the CDR3 is 15 residues. Losses at the gene ends were 0 bases for V and 12 bases for J; bases not matched to a gene: 11. CDR3 in DNA: TGTGCCAGCAGCGTAGACGGGACAGGCAATAGGGGGCAGTTCTTC. Translation gives CASSVDGTGNRGQFF.

CDR3 DNA sequence: TGCGCCAGCACCTACGGAGGGCAGGGGGCCTACGAGCAGTACTTC. Its protein is CASTYGGQGAYEQYF. The V gene is TRBV5-1, the J gene TRBJ2-7; perhaps TRBD1 as D (7 bases). Trimming stripped 6 bases from V and 2 bases from J, with 18 bases between. The CDR3 consists of 15 residues. CDR1 is SGHRS and CDR2 is YFSETQ in the germline V gene. Full variable domain (missing parts from reference TRBV5-1 and TRBJ2-7): KAGVTQTPRYLIKTRGQQVTLSCSPISGHRSVSWYQQTPGQGLQFLFEYFSETQRNKGNFPGRFSGRQFSNSRSEMNVSTLELGDSALYLCASTYGGQGAYEQYFGPGTRLTVT.

The V and J genes are TRBV27 and TRBJ2-7; D ambiguous. Deletions cut 8 bases from V and 0 bases from J, with 14 bases between. Germline CDR1 is MNHEY and CDR2 is SMNVEV (reference sequence). The CDR3 consists of 14 residues. The CDR3 bases are TGTGCCAGCTTTGGGCCGGATAGCTCCTACGAGCAGTACTTC. It is translated as CASFGPDSSYEQYF.

V and J are TRBV6-5 and TRBJ1-1; 7 bases agree with TRBD1. Germline V lookup: CDR1 MNHEY, CDR2 SVGAGI. CDR3 length: 15 residues. J was trimmed by 1 base and V by 0 bases; bases with no gene match: 2. CDR3 in DNA: TGTGCCAGCAGTTACTCGAGGACAGGGAACACTGAAGCTTTCTTT. This gives the protein CASSYSRTGNTEAFF.

This rearrangement joins TRBV4-2 to TRBJ2-5; 7 bases are a match to TRBD2. This CDR3 contains 17 residues. The V gene end was trimmed by 1 base and the J gene end by 2 bases; junction bases not matched to a gene: 10. Germline CDR1 and CDR2: LGHNA and YNFKEQ. CDR3 region: CASSQGGDSSGQETQYF. The CDR3, as DNA: TGTGCCAGCAGCCAAGGCGGGGATAGTAGCGGGCAAGAGACCCAGTACTTC.

The V call is TRBV27, the J call TRBJ1-4; D might be TRBD1 (6 bases). The germline V and J ends were trimmed by 4 bases and 7 bases, with 13 bases remaining between them. The CDR3 has 14 residues. Germline V gives CDR1 MNHEY, CDR2 SMNVEV (reference sequence). This CDR3 reads CASSWGQSGEKLFF. For the CDR3, the DNA is TGTGCCAGCAGTTGGGGACAATCGGGTGAAAAACTGTTTTTT.